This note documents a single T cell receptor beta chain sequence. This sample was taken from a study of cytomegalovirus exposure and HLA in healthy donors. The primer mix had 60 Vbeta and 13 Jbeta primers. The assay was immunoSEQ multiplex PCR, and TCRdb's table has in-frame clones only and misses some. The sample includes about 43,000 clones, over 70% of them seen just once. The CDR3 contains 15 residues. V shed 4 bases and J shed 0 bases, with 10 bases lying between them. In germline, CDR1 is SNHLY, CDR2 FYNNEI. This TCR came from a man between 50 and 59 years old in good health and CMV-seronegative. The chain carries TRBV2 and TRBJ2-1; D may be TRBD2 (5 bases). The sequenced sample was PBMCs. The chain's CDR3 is CASSAERNSYNEQFF. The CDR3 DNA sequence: TGTGCCAGCAGTGCAGAGCGGAACTCCTACAATGAGCAGTTCTTC.